Presented here are 24 T cell receptor beta chains from one specimen sequenced in a study of OX40 agonist ivuxolimab in advanced cancers. The repertoire was sequenced with immunoSEQ multiplex PCR; TCRdb's copy has only in-frame clones and lacks some. This repertoire shows about 48,000 clones, roughly nine tenths found once; its top ten account for 4.9%. Sequenced here: CD4+ or CD8+ T cells sorted from blood, sampled in a trial of the OX40 agonist ivuxolimab. These receptors were taken from an adult with an advanced solid tumor such as melanoma, head and neck, liver or kidney cancer.

The rearrangement joins TRBV4-1 to TRBJ2-7; D not certain. The length of the CDR3 is 17 residues. Germline V CDR1 and CDR2: MGHRA, YSYEKL. V was shortened by 1 base and J by 2 bases, with 18 bases between the two germline ends. The CDR3 DNA sequence: TGCGCCAGCAGCCAAGGTCCCATGGGAACATATCCCTACGAGCAGTACGTC. It translates to CASSQGPMGTYPYEQYV.

J is TRBJ2-1 and V is TRBV7-2; the D gene is possibly TRBD2 (5 bases). The CDR3 runs 15 residues. V was clipped by 4 bases and J by 7 bases, with 17 bases between them. Per the germline V gene, CDR1 is SGHTA and CDR2 is FQGNSA. The CDR3 protein is CASSSRVGSGNEQFF. CDR3 nucleotides: TGTGCCAGCAGCTCCCGGGTCGGTTCGGGGAATGAGCAGTTCTTC.

The chain links TRBV27 to TRBJ2-4, with TRBD1 matching over 7 bases. Germline V lookup: CDR1 MNHEY, CDR2 SMNVEV (reference sequence). The CDR3 is 19 amino acids. With V trimmed by 6 bases and J by 0 bases, 17 bases remained unmatched. This CDR3 reads CASRQGTAPDTLAKNIQYF. CDR3 in DNA: TGTGCCAGCAGACAAGGGACAGCGCCCGACACTTTAGCCAAAAACATTCAGTACTTC.

The V gene is TRBV29-1, the J gene TRBJ2-7; TRBD1 agrees at 8 bases. V dropped 0 bases and J dropped 0; count of bases not matched to a gene: 1. Germline V gives CDR1 SQVTM, CDR2 ANQGSEA. The CDR3 has 14 amino acids. CDR3 nucleotides: TGCAGCGTTGAAGATGACAGGGGCTCCTACGAGCAGTACTTC. This sequence encodes CSVEDDRGSYEQYF.

The chain carries TRBV7-8 and TRBJ1-1, with D perhaps matching TRBD1 (5 bases). The germline V gene has CDR1 SGHVS and CDR2 FQNEAQ. Trimming took 5 bases from V and 9 from J, leaving 19 bases between them. CDR3 size: 14 residues. The CDR3 nucleotides are TGTGCCAGCAGCCTAGGAGGGCCGGGGGGACAAGCTTTCTTT. Protein: CASSLGGPGGQAFF.

V and J are TRBV5-1 and TRBJ2-1, with 10 bases aligning to TRBD2. The CDR3 has 15 residues. J gave up 6 bases and V 0 bases, and 3 bases lay outside the gene matches. The germline CDR1 and CDR2 sequences are SGHRS and YFSETQ. The CDR3 DNA reads as TGCGCCAGCAGCTTGGAGCTAGCGGGGGTCAATGAGCAGTTCTTC. This codes for CASSLELAGVNEQFF.

The chain couples TRBV13 to TRBJ1-1; D remains ambiguous. In germline, CDR1 is PRHDT, CDR2 FYEKMQ (reference sequence). This CDR3 has 15 amino acids. The ends were cut back, 6 bases at V and 1 base at J, with 15 bases in the middle. CDR3 region: CASSRLHGENTEAFF. The DNA of the CDR3 is TGTGCCAGCAGTCGCCTCCATGGGGAGAACACTGAAGCTTTCTTT.

The gene calls are TRBV7-6 and TRBJ2-7, with D possibly being TRBD2 (6 bases). Germline lookup yields CDR1 SGHVS and CDR2 FNYEAQ. The CDR3 runs 14 residues. Between the trimmed V and J ends, which lost 4 bases and 6 bases, there was a span of 16 bases. The chain's CDR3 is CASSSGLGLGEQYF. In DNA form, the CDR3 reads TGTGCCAGCAGCTCGGGACTGGGCTTGGGCGAGCAGTACTTC.

Comments on this clone: Distinct nucleotide sequences in the sample also encode this CDR3. The J gene is TRBJ2-1, the V gene TRBV6-5; D gene unclear. Germline loops: CDR1 MNHEY, CDR2 SVGAGI. This CDR3 has 13 residues. Trimming left V 0 bases short and J 4 bases short, with 4 bases between. The CDR3 region has the DNA TGTGCCAGCAGTTACTCTAGTTACAATGAGCAGTTCTTC. As protein: CASSYSSYNEQFF.

V is TRBV27 and J is TRBJ2-7; maybe TRBD2 (6 bases). The V and J ends lost 4 bases and 3 bases respectively, with 10 bases between them. Per the germline V gene, CDR1 is MNHEY and CDR2 is SMNVEV (reference sequence). The CDR3 totals 13 residues. For the CDR3, the DNA is TGTGCCAGCAGTTCGGGAGAGGGCTACGAGCAGTACTTC. Amino acid sequence: CASSSGEGYEQYF.

The chain couples TRBV4-2 to TRBJ2-5; 12 positions agree with TRBD2. V was pared by 3 bases and J by 2 bases, with 7 bases of the junction left unmatched. The germline gives CDR1 LGHNA, CDR2 YNFKEQ. CDR3 length equals 17 residues. This chain's CDR3 is CASSHPTSGGTQETQYF. CDR3 DNA: TGTGCCAGCAGCCACCCGACTAGCGGGGGAACACAAGAGACCCAGTACTTC.

J is TRBJ2-2 and V is TRBV29-1; the D call may be TRBD1 or TRBD2 (5 bases each). This CDR3 spans 13 amino acids. Germline CDR1 and CDR2: SQVTM and ANQGSEA. Trimming took off 3 bases at V and 4 bases at J, with 9 bases between the two ends. CDR3 coding DNA: TGCAGCGTTGAGGGGGTAGGCACCGGGGAGCTGTTTTTT. This codes for CSVEGVGTGELFF.

The chain carries TRBV9 and TRBJ2-1; D assignment may be TRBD1 or TRBD2 (5 bases each). The CDR3 spans 16 residues. The V gene's germline CDR1 is SGDLS and CDR2 YYNGEE. Trimming stripped 0 bases from V and 0 bases from J, with 10 bases between. The CDR3 is CASSVGGTLSYNEQFF. The DNA for the CDR3 is TGTGCCAGCAGCGTAGGGGGGACCCTCTCCTACAATGAGCAGTTCTTC.

This clone has more than one count but fewer than ten. V gene TRBV11-2 combines with J gene TRBJ2-7, with 9 positions matching TRBD2. CDR1 SGHAT and CDR2 FQNNGV come from the germline V gene. CDR3 size: 13 residues. The J segment lost 2 bases and the V segment lost 5 bases, leaving 1 base of the junction unmatched. The CDR3 DNA reads as TGTGCCAGCAGCCAGCGGGGGGCCTACGAGCAGTACTTC. It specifies CASSQRGAYEQYF.

The gene calls are TRBV7-4 and TRBJ2-5, with D perhaps TRBD2 (6 bases). The CDR3 has 13 amino acids. Germline-derived CDR1 and CDR2 are SGHVT and SQSDAQ. With 5 bases removed from V and 7 bases from J, the gap between germline ends came to 14 bases. The chain's CDR3 is CASSLSDGGTQYF. Written as DNA, the CDR3 is TGTGCCAGCAGCCTCTCAGACGGGGGGACCCAGTACTTC. Using reference TRBV7-4 and TRBJ2-5 for the parts outside the CDR3, the full variable domain is GAGVSQSPRYKVAKRGRDVALRCDSISGHVTLYWYRQTLGQGSEVLTYSQSDAQRDKSGRPSGRFSAERPERSVSTLKIQRTEQGDSAVYLCASSLSDGGTQYFGPGTRLLVL.

This clone was detected only a few times. The V gene is TRBV28, the J gene TRBJ1-2; D is unclear. The CDR3 has 16 residues. The germline V and J ends were trimmed by 2 bases and 4 bases, with 17 bases remaining between them. In germline, CDR1 is MDHEN, CDR2 SYDVKM. CDR3 nucleotides: TGTGCCAGCAGTTTACGGCTTCAAAGATTTATCTATGGCTACACCTTC. Its protein product is CASSLRLQRFIYGYTF.

This chain links TRBV18 with TRBJ1-2; tentative D call: TRBD1 (5 bases). Germline loops: CDR1 KGHSH, CDR2 LQKENI. Trimming stripped 4 bases from V and 8 bases from J, with 32 bases between. The CDR3 extends over 19 amino acids. The CDR3 region is CASSQHFPTSGGLEGGYTF. CDR3 nucleotide sequence: TGTGCCAGCTCACAGCATTTCCCAACCTCTGGGGGTCTAGAGGGAGGCTACACCTTC.

The chain has TRBV15 and TRBJ1-5; D is undetermined. Germline assignment: CDR1 LNHNV and CDR2 YYDKDF (reference sequence). CDR3 length equals 16 residues. V was trimmed by 3 bases and J by 3 bases, leaving 15 bases between them. In nucleotides, the CDR3 is TGTGCCACCAGCAGCTCAGATCCTAACCCCAATCAGCCCCAGCATTTT. Its protein is CATSSSDPNPNQPQHF. Full variable domain (remainder filled in from reference TRBV15 and TRBJ1-5): DAMVIQNPRYQVTQFGKPVTLSCSQTLNHNVMYWYQQKSSQAPKLLFHYYDKDFNNEADTPDNFQSRRPNTSFCFLDIRSPGLGDTAMYLCATSSSDPNPNQPQHFGDGTRLSIL.

The gene calls are TRBV6-5 and TRBJ1-3; D uncertain. Looked up from germline, CDR1 is MNHEY and CDR2 is SVGAGI. Trimming cost V 8 bases and J 3 bases, with 8 bases left between them. This CDR3 is 12 amino acids long. DNA for the CDR3: TGTGCCAGCGGGGAGGATGGAAACACCATATATTTT. Encoded protein: CASGEDGNTIYF.

The CDR3 DNA reads TGTGCCAGCAGCCCCACGGGACTAGCGGGAGTCGAGCAGTACTTC. Protein: CASSPTGLAGVEQYF. The V and J genes are TRBV7-2 and TRBJ2-7; the match to TRBD2 covers 14 bases. The CDR3 is 15 residues long. Germline V gene data show CDR1 as SGHTA and CDR2 as FQGNSA. V was pared by 5 bases and J by 6 bases, with 6 bases of the junction left unmatched.

The gene calls are TRBV29-1 and TRBJ2-3; the match to TRBD2 covers 8 bases. This CDR3 is 15 amino acids long. V trimming: 5 bases; J trimming: 3 bases; junction bases outside the gene matches: 10. Germline CDR1 reads SQVTM; CDR2 reads ANQGSEA. The CDR3 DNA is TGCAGCGTTCTTTGGGTAGCGGGGAAGACAGATACGCAGTATTTT. Residues: CSVLWVAGKTDTQYF.

This clone was seen only once. This sequence joins TRBV5-8 and TRBJ2-3, with 8 bases identical to TRBD1. Germline assignment: CDR1 SGHTS and CDR2 YDEGEE. The CDR3 contains 14 residues. Trimming at V came to 0 bases and at J to 5 bases, leaving 2 bases not matched to a gene. The CDR3 DNA is TGTGCCAGCAGCTTGGGACAGGGGCAAGATACGCAGTATTTT. Amino acid sequence: CASSLGQGQDTQYF.

V is TRBV9 and J is TRBJ2-2; D is unclear. V lost 4 bases and J lost 5, with 9 bases in between. CDR3 length: 13 amino acids. Germline values: CDR1 SGDLS, CDR2 YYNGEE. The CDR3 loop reads CASSSPYTGELFF. The CDR3 DNA reads as TGTGCCAGCAGCTCCCCTTATACCGGGGAGCTGTTTTTT.

CDR3 DNA sequence: TGTGCCAGCAGCCCCCGACCGACCCAAGAGACCCAGTACTTC. Translation gives CASSPRPTQETQYF. The chain uses TRBV9 and TRBJ2-5; D is undetermined. Trimming removed 4 bases from V and 1 base from J, with 11 bases in between. Germline V gene lookup returns CDR1 SGDLS and CDR2 YYNGEE. The CDR3 loop spans 14 amino acids.